These 3 T cell receptor beta chains came from one sample sequenced in a study of T-cell memory formation after mild COVID-19. TCRdb recomputed calls from the 5' RACE reads with MiXCR, one row per CDR3 protein. This table holds around 300,000 distinct CDR3 sequences, 10% to 15% found once. The specimen was PBMCs or a T cell subset sorted from them (not recorded which). The receptors were sampled from a man aged 18 to 30 who had mild COVID-19 (a few samples of this study predate the infection). Cell type and time point are not known.

This rearrangement joins TRBV5-1 to TRBJ1-6; D is unclear. In germline, CDR1 is SGHRS, CDR2 YFSETQ. V was shortened by 0 bases and J by 6 bases, with 13 bases between the two germline ends. The CDR3 runs 16 residues. The CDR3 here is CASSLASGRFNSPLHF. In nucleotides, the CDR3 is TGCGCCAGCAGCTTGGCTTCCGGACGGTTTAATTCACCCCTCCACTTT.

Ten or more counts support this clonotype. The chain combines TRBV6-5 with TRBJ1-2; 8 bases are shared with TRBD1. The V gene end was trimmed by 0 bases and the J gene end by 7 bases; junction bases not matched to a gene: 1. Germline-derived CDR1 and CDR2 are MNHEY and SVGAGI. This CDR3 comprises 13 residues. The chain's CDR3 is CASSYSDRGGYTF. The CDR3 nucleotides read TGTGCCAGCAGTTACTCCGACAGGGGTGGCTACACCTTC.

V gene TRBV2 combines with J gene TRBJ1-2; a possible D gene is TRBD1 (6 bases). CDR3 length: 13 amino acids. Trimming removed 4 bases at V and 10 bases at J, with 16 bases between. The germline CDR1 and CDR2 sequences are SNHLY and FYNNEI. As DNA, the CDR3 is TGTGCCAGCAGTGTTGAGGCAGGGGACGACTACACCTTC. Its protein is CASSVEAGDDYTF.